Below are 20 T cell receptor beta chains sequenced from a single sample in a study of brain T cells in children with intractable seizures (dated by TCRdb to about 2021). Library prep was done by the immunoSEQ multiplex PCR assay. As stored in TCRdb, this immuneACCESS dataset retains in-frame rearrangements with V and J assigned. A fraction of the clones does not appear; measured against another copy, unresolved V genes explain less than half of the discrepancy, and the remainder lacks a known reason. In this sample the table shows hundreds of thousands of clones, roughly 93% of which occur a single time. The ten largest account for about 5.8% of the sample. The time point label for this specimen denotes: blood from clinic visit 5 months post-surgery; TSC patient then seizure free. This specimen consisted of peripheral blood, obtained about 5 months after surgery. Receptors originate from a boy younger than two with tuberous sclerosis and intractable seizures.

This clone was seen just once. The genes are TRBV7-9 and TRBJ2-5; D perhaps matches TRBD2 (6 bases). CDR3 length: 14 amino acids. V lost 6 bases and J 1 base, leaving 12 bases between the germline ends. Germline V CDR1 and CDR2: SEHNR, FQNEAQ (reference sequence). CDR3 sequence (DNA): TGTGCCAGCAGTTATGTCGGGAGCCAAGAGACCCAGTACTTC. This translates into CASSYVGSQETQYF.

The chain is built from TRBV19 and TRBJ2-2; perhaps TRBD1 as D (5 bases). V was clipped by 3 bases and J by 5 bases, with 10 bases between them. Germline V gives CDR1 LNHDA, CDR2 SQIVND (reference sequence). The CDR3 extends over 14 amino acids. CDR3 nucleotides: TGTGCCAGTAGTATCCGGGCAGGGACCGGGGAGCTGTTTTTT. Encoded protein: CASSIRAGTGELFF. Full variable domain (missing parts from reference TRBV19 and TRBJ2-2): DGGITQSPKYLFRKEGQNVTLSCEQNLNHDAMYWYRQDPGQGLRLIYYSQIVNDFQKGDIAEGYSVSREKKESFPLTVTSAQKNPTAFYLCASSIRAGTGELFFGEGSRLTVL.

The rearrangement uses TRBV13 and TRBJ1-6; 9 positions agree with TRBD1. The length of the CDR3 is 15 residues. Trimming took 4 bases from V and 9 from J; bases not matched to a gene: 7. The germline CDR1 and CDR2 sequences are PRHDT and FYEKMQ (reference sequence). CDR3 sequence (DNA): TGTGCCAGCAGCTCCGGGACAGGGACGGGTTCACCCCTCCACTTT. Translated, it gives CASSSGTGTGSPLHF.

CDR3 loop: CSVRGGGTDTQYF. CDR3 sequence (DNA): TGCAGCGTCAGGGGCGGGGGCACAGATACGCAGTATTTT. V usage is TRBV29-1 and J usage is TRBJ2-3; D could derive from TRBD1 or TRBD2 (6 bases each). CDR3 length equals 13 residues. From germline, CDR1 is SQVTM and CDR2 ANQGSEA. V was shortened by 6 bases and J by 1 base, with 11 bases between the two germline ends.

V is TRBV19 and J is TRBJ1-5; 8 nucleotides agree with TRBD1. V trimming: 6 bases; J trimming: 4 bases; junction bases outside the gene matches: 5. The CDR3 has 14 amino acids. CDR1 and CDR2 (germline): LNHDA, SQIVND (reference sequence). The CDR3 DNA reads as TGTGCCAGTAGATTCTGGGACAGGAATCAGCCCCAGCATTTT. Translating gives CASRFWDRNQPQHF. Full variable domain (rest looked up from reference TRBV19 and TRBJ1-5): DGGITQSPKYLFRKEGQNVTLSCEQNLNHDAMYWYRQDPGQGLRLIYYSQIVNDFQKGDIAEGYSVSREKKESFPLTVTSAQKNPTAFYLCASRFWDRNQPQHFGDGTRLSIL.

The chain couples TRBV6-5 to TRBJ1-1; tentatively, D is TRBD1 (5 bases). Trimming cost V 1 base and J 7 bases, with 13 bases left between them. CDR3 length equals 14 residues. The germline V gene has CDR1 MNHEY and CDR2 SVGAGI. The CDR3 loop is CASSYWDSDGEAFF. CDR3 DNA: TGTGCCAGCAGTTACTGGGACTCGGACGGTGAAGCTTTCTTT.

The CDR3 is CASSLGSPGYEQYF. As DNA, the CDR3 is TGTGCCAGCAGCTTAGGGAGTCCAGGCTACGAGCAGTACTTC. J is TRBJ2-7 and V is TRBV7-9, with D unresolved. Trimming pared 1 base from V and 3 bases from J, leaving 10 bases between. Germline CDR1 SEHNR, CDR2 FQNEAQ (reference sequence). CDR3 length: 14 amino acids.

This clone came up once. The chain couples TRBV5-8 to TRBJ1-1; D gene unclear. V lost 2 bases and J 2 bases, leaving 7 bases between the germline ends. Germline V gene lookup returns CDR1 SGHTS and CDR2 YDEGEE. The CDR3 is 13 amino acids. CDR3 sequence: CASSFRRNTEAFF. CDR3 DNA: TGTGCCAGCAGCTTCAGGCGTAACACTGAAGCTTTCTTT.

The CDR3 coding sequence is TGTGCCAGCAGTCCTGGGGCCAACGTCCTGACTTTC. Protein: CASSPGANVLTF. The V call is TRBV12-3 or TRBV12-4, the J call TRBJ2-6; D remains unclear. V lost 5 bases and J lost 2, with 1 base in between. CDR3 length equals 12 residues.

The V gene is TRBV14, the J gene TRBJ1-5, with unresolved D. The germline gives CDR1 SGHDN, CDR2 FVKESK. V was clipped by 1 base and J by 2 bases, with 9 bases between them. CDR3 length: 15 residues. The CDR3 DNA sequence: TGTGCCAGCAGCCAAGGTGGAGTAGGCAATCAGCCCCAGCATTTT. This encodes CASSQGGVGNQPQHF.

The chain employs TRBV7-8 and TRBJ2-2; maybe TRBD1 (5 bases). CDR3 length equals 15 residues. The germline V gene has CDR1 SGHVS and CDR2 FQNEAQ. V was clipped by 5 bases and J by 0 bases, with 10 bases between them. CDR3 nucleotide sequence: TGTGCCAGCAGCAGACAGTTCGCGAACACCGGGGAGCTGTTTTTT. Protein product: CASSRQFANTGELFF.

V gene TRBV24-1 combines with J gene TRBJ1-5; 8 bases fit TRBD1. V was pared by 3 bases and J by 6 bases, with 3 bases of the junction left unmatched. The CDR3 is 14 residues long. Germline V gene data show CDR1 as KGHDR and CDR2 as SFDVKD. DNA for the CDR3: TGTGCCACCAGTGATCAGGGGGCAGGTCAGCCCCAGCATTTT. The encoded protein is CATSDQGAGQPQHF.

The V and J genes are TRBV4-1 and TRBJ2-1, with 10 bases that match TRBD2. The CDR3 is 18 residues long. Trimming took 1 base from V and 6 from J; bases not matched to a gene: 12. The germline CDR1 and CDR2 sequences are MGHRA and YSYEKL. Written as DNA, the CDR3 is TGCGCCAGCAGCCAAGTGGGCCAGCGGGAGGGCCGATTCAATGAGCAGTTCTTC. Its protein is CASSQVGQREGRFNEQFF.

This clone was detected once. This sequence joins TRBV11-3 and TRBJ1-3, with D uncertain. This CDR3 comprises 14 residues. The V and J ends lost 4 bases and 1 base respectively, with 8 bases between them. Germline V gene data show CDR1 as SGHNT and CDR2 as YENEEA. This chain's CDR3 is CASSSTQSGNTIYF. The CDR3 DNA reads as TGTGCCAGCAGCTCAACCCAGTCTGGAAACACCATATATTTT.

CDR3 in DNA: TGTGCCAGCAGCGGACTTCCGGGACAGGGGGCTTTCTTT. It yields the protein CASSGLPGQGAFF. This chain connects TRBV9 to TRBJ1-1; TRBD1 matches at 10 bases. The CDR3 consists of 13 residues. Germline V lookup: CDR1 SGDLS, CDR2 YYNGEE. V trimming: 3 bases; J trimming: 11 bases; junction bases outside the gene matches: 7.

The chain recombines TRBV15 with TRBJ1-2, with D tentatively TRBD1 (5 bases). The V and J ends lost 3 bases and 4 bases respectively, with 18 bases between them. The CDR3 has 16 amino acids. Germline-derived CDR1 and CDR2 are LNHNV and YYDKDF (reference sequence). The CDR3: CATSSRQLPWGYGYTF. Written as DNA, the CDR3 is TGTGCCACCAGCAGCAGACAGCTTCCATGGGGCTATGGCTACACCTTC.

This chain's CDR3 is CASSREDRVDFEQYF. As DNA, the CDR3 is TGCGCCAGCAGCCGAGAGGACAGGGTAGATTTCGAGCAGTACTTC. The gene calls are TRBV4-1 and TRBJ2-7; 8 bases align to TRBD1. Germline V CDR1 and CDR2: MGHRA, YSYEKL. The CDR3 consists of 15 residues. Unmatched junction bases numbered 11, after V lost 4 bases and J lost 6 bases.

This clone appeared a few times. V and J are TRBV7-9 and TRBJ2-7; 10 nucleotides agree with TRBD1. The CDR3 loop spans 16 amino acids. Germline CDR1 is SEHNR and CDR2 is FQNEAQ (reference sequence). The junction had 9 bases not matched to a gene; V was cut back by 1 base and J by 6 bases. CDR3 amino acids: CASSLERDRGSSEQYF. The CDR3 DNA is TGTGCCAGCAGCTTAGAGAGGGACAGGGGAAGTTCCGAGCAGTACTTC.

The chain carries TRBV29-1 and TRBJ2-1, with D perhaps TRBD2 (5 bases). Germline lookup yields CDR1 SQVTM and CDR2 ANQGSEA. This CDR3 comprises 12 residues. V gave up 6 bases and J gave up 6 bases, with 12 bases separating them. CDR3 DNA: TGCAGCGTCCACCCAGAGGGCAATGAGCAGTTCTTC. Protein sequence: CSVHPEGNEQFF.

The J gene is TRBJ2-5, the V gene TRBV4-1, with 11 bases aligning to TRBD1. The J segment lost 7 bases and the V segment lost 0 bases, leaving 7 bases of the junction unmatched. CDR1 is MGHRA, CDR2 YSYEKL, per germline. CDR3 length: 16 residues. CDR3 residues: CASSQEGQGGLGTQYF. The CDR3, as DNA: TGCGCCAGCAGCCAAGAGGGACAGGGGGGCCTTGGGACCCAGTACTTC.